The 7 T cell receptor beta chains presented below share a single source sample, sequenced in a study of T cell repertoires in cytomegalovirus infection. Via MiXCR, TCRdb re-called the reads, giving one row per CDR3 protein. The sample carries over 300,000 distinct CDR3 sequences, approximately 9.5% recorded once. The sample comprised PBMCs. The receptor set was obtained from a human donor in good health (CMV status not recorded). Some clones in this sample may be carry-over from other donors' samples.

CDR3 DNA sequence: TGTGCCAGCCGGGACAATCGGCCCGGGGAGCTGTTTTTT. It codes for CASRDNRPGELFF. This chain uses TRBV12-3 or TRBV12-4 with TRBJ2-2; weak D call: TRBD1 (6 bases). CDR3 length equals 13 residues. The ends were cut back, 8 bases at V and 6 bases at J, with 13 bases in the middle.

This clonotype was detected ten times or more. This chain joins TRBV7-2 and TRBJ2-1, with 8 positions matching TRBD2. CDR3 length: 16 residues. The ends lost 0 bases at V and 7 bases at J; junction bases unmatched: 8. Germline lookup yields CDR1 SGHTA and CDR2 FQGNSA. In DNA form, the CDR3 reads TGTGCCAGCAGCTTAGCGGGGCGGGGGGTAGGTAATGAGCAGTTCTTC. Amino acid sequence: CASSLAGRGVGNEQFF.

This clonotype was picked up many times. The V and J genes are TRBV7-2 and TRBJ2-1; 7 nucleotides agree with TRBD2. Looked up from germline, CDR1 is SGHTA and CDR2 is FQGNSA. Losses at the gene ends were 8 bases for V and 7 bases for J; bases not matched to a gene: 14. There are 15 residues in the CDR3. CDR3 loop: CASAEGGPRRNEQFF. CDR3 DNA: TGTGCCAGCGCTGAGGGAGGGCCCCGCCGAAATGAGCAGTTCTTC.

The V call is TRBV5-4, the J call TRBJ2-7, with TRBD1 matching over 8 bases. The germline gives CDR1 SGHNT, CDR2 YYREEE (reference sequence). This CDR3 has 15 amino acids. Germline trimming cut 3 bases from V and 1 base from J; bases unmatched to any gene: 6. CDR3 DNA: TGTGCCAGCAGCTACGGACAGGGAGCGTCCTACGAGCAGTACTTC. It yields the protein CASSYGQGASYEQYF.

In this sample, this clonotype turned up many times. The gene calls are TRBV7-9 and TRBJ1-1; possible D gene TRBD1, 5 bases. Germline CDR1 SEHNR, CDR2 FQNEAQ (reference sequence). The V gene lost 1 base and the J gene lost 1 base, with 10 bases spanning the gap. This CDR3 has 15 residues. The CDR3 coding sequence is TGTGCCAGCAGCTTAGTACTCGGACAGAACACTGAAGCTTTCTTT. Amino acids: CASSLVLGQNTEAFF. The entire variable domain, with the rest obtained from reference TRBV7-9 and TRBJ1-1, is as follows: DTGVSQNPRHKITKRGQNVTFRCDPISEHNRLYWYRQTLGQGPEFLTYFQNEAQLEKSRLLSDRFSAERPKGSFSTLEIQRTEQGDSAMYLCASSLVLGQNTEAFFGQGTRLTVV.

This chain connects TRBV24-1 to TRBJ2-2; unclear D gene. The germline gives CDR1 KGHDR, CDR2 SFDVKD. CDR3 length: 12 residues. The V and J ends lost 9 bases and 6 bases respectively, with 10 bases between them. The chain's CDR3 is CATGQSPGELFF. The DNA for the CDR3 is TGTGCCACCGGCCAGAGCCCCGGGGAGCTGTTTTTT.

This clonotype occurred many times. In nucleotides, the CDR3 is TGTGCCAGCACCTTGACAGAGTCGGAGCCCCAGCATTTT. Amino acids: CASTLTESEPQHF. The chain combines TRBV12-3 or TRBV12-4 with TRBJ1-5; D might be TRBD1 (5 bases). This CDR3 contains 13 residues. The V end was cut by 7 bases, the J end by 8 bases, with 15 bases between.